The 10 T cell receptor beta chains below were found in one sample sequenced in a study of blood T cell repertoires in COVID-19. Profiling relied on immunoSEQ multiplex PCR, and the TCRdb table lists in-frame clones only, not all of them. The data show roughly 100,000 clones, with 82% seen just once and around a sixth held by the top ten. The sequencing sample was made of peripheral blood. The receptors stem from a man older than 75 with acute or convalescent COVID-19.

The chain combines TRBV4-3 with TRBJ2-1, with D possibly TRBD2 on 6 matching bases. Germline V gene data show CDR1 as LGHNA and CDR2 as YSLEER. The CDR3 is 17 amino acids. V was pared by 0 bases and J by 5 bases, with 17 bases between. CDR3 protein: CASSQDPGGKVNNEQFF. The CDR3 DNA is TGCGCCAGCAGCCAAGATCCCGGCGGGAAAGTGAACAATGAGCAGTTCTTC.

CDR3 DNA sequence: TGTGCCAGCAGCCCCCGAGGGGGTGTGAACTATGGCTACACCTTC. Protein product: CASSPRGGVNYGYTF. V and J are TRBV6-5 and TRBJ1-2; D may be TRBD1 (6 bases). V dropped 6 bases and J dropped 2 bases, with 16 bases sitting between them. Germline V CDR1 and CDR2: MNHEY, SVGAGI. The CDR3 is 15 residues long.

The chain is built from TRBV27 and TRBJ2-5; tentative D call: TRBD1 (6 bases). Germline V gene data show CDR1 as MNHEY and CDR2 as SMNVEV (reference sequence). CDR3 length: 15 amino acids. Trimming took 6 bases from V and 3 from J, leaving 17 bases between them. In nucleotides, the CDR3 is TGTGCCAGCAGGTTGGGGGCCAGGGGAGAAGAGACCCAGTACTTC. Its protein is CASRLGARGEETQYF.

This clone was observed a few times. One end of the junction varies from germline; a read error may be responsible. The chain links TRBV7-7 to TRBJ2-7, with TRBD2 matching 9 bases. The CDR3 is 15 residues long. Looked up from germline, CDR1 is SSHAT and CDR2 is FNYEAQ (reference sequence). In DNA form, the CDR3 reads TGTGCTAGCAGCTTAGGTATAGCGGGAGTAGACGAGCAGTACTTC. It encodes CASSLGIAGVDEQYF.

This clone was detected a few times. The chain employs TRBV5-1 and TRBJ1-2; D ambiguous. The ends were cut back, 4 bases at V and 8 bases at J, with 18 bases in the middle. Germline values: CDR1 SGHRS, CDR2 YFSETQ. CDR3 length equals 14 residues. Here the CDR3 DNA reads TGCGCCAGCAGCCGTTCTCTGGCAGGTGAAGGCTACACCTTC. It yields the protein CASSRSLAGEGYTF.

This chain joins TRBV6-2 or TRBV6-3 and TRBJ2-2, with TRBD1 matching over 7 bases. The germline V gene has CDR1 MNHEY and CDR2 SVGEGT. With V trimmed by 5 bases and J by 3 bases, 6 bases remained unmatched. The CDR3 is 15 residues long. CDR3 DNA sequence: TGTGCCAGCAGTACCTCGACAGGGTACACCGGGGAGCTGTTTTTT. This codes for CASSTSTGYTGELFF.

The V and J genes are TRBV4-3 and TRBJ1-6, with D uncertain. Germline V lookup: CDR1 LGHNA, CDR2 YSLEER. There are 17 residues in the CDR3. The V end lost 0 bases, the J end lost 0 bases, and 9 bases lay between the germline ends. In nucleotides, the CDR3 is TGCGCCAGCAGCCAAGATTTGAGGAGCTCCTATAATTCACCCCTCCACTTT. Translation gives CASSQDLRSSYNSPLHF.

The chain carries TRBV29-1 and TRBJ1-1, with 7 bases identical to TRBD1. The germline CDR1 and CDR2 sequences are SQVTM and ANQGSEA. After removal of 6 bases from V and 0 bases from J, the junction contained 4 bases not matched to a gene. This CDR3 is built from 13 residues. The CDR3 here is CSVEGTVNTEAFF. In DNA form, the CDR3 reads TGCAGCGTAGAGGGGACAGTGAACACTGAAGCTTTCTTT.

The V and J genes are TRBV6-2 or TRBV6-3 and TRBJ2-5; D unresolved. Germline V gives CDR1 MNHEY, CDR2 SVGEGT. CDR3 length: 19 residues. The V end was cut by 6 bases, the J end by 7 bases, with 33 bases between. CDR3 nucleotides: TGTGCCAGCAGCCGACACCCCGGAAAACCTGCGAGCATCGATGCGACCCAGTACTTC. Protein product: CASSRHPGKPASIDATQYF.

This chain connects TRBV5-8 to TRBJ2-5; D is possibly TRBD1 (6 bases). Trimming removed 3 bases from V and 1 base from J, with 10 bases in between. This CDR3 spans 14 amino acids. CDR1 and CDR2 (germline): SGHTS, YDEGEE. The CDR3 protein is CASSSGQTQETQYF. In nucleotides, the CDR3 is TGTGCCAGCAGCTCAGGACAGACCCAAGAGACCCAGTACTTC.